Ten or more counts support the clone carrying this T cell receptor beta chain. The antigen is not known. TCRdb reprocessed the 5' RACE reads via MiXCR and lists one record per CDR3 protein. The table lists about 500,000 distinct CDR3 sequences, over 4% of them singletons. This entry belongs to a study of CD8 T cells in ankylosing spondylitis. The CDR3 has 15 residues. The V gene lost 2 bases and the J gene lost 2 bases, with 13 bases spanning the gap. CDR1 is SGHRS, CDR2 YFSETQ, per germline. Whole-study results and caveats: Reportedly, matched ankylosing spondylitis synovial fluid was significantly enriched for disease-linked clones. Roughly eight highly homologous variants formed a TCR beta motif that appeared characteristic of ankylosing spondylitis blood. Peripheral blood held disease-linked clones only at relatively low frequency, and these were CD8+.

The chain links TRBV5-1 to TRBJ2-5; tentatively, D is TRBD1 (6 bases). The clonotype comes from a male donor with ankylosing spondylitis. The material sequenced was blood, either unsorted or a sorted T cell fraction (not recorded which). The DNA for the CDR3 is TGCGCCAGCAGCTTCGGTACAGGGTATCAAGAGACCCAGTACTTC. Amino acid sequence: CASSFGTGYQETQYF.